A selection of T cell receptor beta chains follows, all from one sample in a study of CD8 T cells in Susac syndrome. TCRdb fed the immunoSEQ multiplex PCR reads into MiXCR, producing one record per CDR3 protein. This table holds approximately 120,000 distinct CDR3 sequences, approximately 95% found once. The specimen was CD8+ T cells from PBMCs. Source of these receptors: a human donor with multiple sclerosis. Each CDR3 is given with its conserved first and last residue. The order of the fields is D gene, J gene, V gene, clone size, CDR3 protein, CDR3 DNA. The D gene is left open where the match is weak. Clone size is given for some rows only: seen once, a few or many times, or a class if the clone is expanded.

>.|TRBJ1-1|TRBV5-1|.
CASSPNRGGNQEAFF
TGCGCCAGCAGCCCAAACCGGGGGGGAAACCAAGAAGCTTTCTTT
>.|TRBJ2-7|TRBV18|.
CASSPAGSYEQYF
TGTGCCAGCTCACCGGCCGGGTCCTACGAGCAGTACTTC
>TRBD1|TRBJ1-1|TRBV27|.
CASSSRTGVNTEAFF
TGTGCCAGCAGTTCGCGGACAGGAGTTAACACTGAAGCTTTCTTT
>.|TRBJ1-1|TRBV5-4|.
CASTWGVDTEAFF
TGTGCCAGCACCTGGGGGGTTGACACTGAAGCTTTCTTT
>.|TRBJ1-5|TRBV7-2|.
CASSPLGAGNQPQHF
TGTGCCAGCAGCCCCTTGGGCGCGGGCAATCAGCCCCAGCATTTT
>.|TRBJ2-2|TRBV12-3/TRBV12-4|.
CATRSINKALGRELFF
TGTGCCACCAGATCTATCAACAAGGCCCTCGGGAGGGAGCTGTTTTTT
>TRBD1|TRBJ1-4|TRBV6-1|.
CASRLSVFAGGNEKLFF
TGTGCCAGCAGACTCTCGGTCTTTGCAGGGGGAAATGAAAAACTGTTTTTT
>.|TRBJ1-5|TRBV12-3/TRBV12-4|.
CASSYSSGEPQHF
TGTGCCAGCAGCTATAGTAGCGGGGAGCCCCAGCATTTT
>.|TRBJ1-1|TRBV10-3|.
CAISTDGEAFF
TGTGCCATCAGTACGGATGGGGAAGCTTTCTTT
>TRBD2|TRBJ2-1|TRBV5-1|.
CASSPDLTSGGASYNEQFF
TGCGCCAGCAGCCCGGACCTGACTAGCGGGGGGGCCTCCTACAATGAGCAGTTCTTC
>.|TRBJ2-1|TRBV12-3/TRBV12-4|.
CASSLGTPGNEQFF
TGTGCCAGCAGTTTGGGGACACCGGGCAATGAGCAGTTCTTC
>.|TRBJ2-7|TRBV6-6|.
CASSYRLDPAGEQYF
TGTGCCAGCAGTTACCGACTCGACCCGGCAGGCGAGCAGTACTTC
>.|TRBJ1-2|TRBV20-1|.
CSARAGGYTF
TGCAGTGCTAGAGCCGGGGGCTACACCTTC
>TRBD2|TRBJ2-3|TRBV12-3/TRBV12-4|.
CASSGGGLAPTDTQYF
TGTGCCAGCAGTGGGGGGGGACTAGCGCCCACAGATACGCAGTATTTT
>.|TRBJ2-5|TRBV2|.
CASSEDGMKTQYF
TGTGCCAGCAGTGAAGACGGTATGAAGACCCAGTACTTC
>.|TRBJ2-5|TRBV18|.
CASSPLWGLYQETQYF
TGTGCCAGCTCACCACTTTGGGGGTTATACCAAGAGACCCAGTACTTC
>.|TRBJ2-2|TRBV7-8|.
CASSPGASTGELFF
TGTGCCAGCAGCCCAGGCGCGTCCACCGGGGAGCTGTTTTTT
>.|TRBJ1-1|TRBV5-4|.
CASSHGTTEAFF
TGTGCCAGCAGCCACGGGACCACTGAAGCTTTCTTT
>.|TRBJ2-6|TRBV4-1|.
CASSQAEAAGANVLTF
TGCGCCAGCAGCCAAGCCGAGGCGGCGGGGGCCAACGTCCTGACTTTC
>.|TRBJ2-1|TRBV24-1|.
CATSDLWRDYSYNEQFF
TGTGCCACCAGTGATTTGTGGCGCGACTACTCCTACAATGAGCAGTTCTTC
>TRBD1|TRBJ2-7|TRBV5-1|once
CASSSGTGINEQYF
TGCGCCAGCAGCTCAGGGACAGGGATCAACGAGCAGTACTTC
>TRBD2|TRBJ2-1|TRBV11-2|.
CASSLNRGLAGIGNEQFF
TGTGCCAGCAGCCTTAATAGAGGACTAGCGGGAATAGGTAATGAGCAGTTCTTC
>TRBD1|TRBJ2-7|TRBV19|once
CASSMERGGGRYEQYF
TGTGCCAGTAGTATGGAGCGAGGGGGCGGTCGCTACGAGCAGTACTTC
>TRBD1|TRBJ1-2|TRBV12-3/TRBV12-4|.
CASRSGTGVYGYTF
TGTGCCAGCAGGTCCGGGACAGGGGTTTATGGCTACACCTTC
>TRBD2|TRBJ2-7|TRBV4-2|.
CASSQWTSGLLREQYF
TGTGCCAGCAGCCAGTGGACTAGCGGGCTATTGCGCGAGCAGTACTTC
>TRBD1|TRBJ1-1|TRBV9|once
CASSDGDRGRNTEAFF
TGTGCCAGCAGCGATGGGGACAGGGGCCGAAACACTGAAGCTTTCTTT
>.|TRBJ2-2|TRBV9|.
CASSANRDTANTGELFF
TGTGCCAGCAGCGCAAACCGGGACACAGCGAACACCGGGGAGCTGTTTTTT
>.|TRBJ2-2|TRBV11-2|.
CASSLGSGPNTGELFF
TGTGCCAGCAGCTTAGGTAGCGGTCCGAACACCGGGGAGCTGTTTTTT
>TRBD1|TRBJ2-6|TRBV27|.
CASSPWGQGVSGANVLTF
TGTGCCAGCAGTCCGTGGGGACAGGGGGTGTCTGGGGCCAACGTCCTGACTTTC
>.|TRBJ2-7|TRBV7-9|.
CASSLETGSRYEQYF
TGTGCCAGCAGCTTAGAGACAGGTTCGAGATACGAGCAGTACTTC
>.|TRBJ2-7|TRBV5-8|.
CASSSDGYEQYF
TGTGCCAGCAGCTCCGACGGCTACGAGCAGTACTTC
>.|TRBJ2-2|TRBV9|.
CASCQGRSGELFF
TGTGCCAGCTGCCAAGGGAGGTCCGGGGAGCTGTTTTTT
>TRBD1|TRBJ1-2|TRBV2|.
CASSVRQGELNGYTF
TGTGCCAGCAGTGTGAGACAGGGGGAGTTAAACGGCTACACCTTC
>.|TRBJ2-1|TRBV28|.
CASSLTGYDEQFF
TGTGCCAGCAGTTTGACGGGTTACGATGAGCAGTTCTTC
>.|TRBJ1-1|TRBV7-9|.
CASSLGGQPEAFF
TGTGCCAGCAGCTTAGGTGGACAGCCTGAAGCTTTCTTT
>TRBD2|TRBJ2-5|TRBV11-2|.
CASSQAGVTSGSQETQYF
TGTGCCAGCAGCCAGGCAGGGGTAACTAGCGGGAGCCAAGAGACCCAGTACTTC
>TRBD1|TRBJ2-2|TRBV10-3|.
CAIPGQAAGGELFF
TGTGCCATCCCCGGACAGGCGGCAGGCGGGGAGCTGTTTTTT
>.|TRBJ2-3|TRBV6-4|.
CASSDSPQGSDTQYF
TGTGCCAGCAGTGACAGTCCCCAGGGATCAGATACGCAGTATTTT
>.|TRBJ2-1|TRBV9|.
CASSAGVASYNEQFF
TGTGCCAGCAGCGCAGGGGTAGCCTCCTACAATGAGCAGTTCTTC
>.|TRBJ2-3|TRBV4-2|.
CASSQFGGGLSTDTQYF
TGTGCCAGCAGCCAATTCGGCGGGGGCCTTAGCACAGATACGCAGTATTTT
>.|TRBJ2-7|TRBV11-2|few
CASQPAGAGEQYF
TGTGCCAGTCAACCGGCGGGGGCAGGGGAGCAGTACTTC
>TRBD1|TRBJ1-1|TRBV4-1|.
CASSPRTGLPEEAFF
TGCGCCAGCAGCCCCAGGACAGGGTTGCCCGAAGAAGCTTTCTTT
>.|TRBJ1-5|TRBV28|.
CASSDPWGGNQPQHF
TGTGCCAGCAGTGACCCGTGGGGTGGCAATCAGCCCCAGCATTTT
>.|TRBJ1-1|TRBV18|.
CASSPKGDLNTEAFF
TGTGCCAGCTCACCCAAAGGGGACCTGAACACTGAAGCTTTCTTT
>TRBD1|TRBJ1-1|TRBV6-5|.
CASSSGQGARDTEAFF
TGTGCCAGCAGTTCGGGACAGGGGGCGAGGGACACTGAAGCTTTCTTT
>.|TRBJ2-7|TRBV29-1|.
CSVEFVTERNAYEQYF
TGCAGCGTTGAATTCGTGACGGAGAGAAACGCCTACGAGCAGTACTTC
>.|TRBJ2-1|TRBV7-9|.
CASSFVINEQFF
TGTGCCAGCAGCTTCGTTATTAATGAGCAGTTCTTC
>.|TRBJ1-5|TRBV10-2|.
CASSEGTTSNQPQHF
TGCGCCAGCAGTGAGGGCACCACTAGCAATCAGCCCCAGCATTTT
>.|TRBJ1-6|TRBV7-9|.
CASSKRQAPALHF
TGTGCCAGCAGCAAACGACAGGCCCCAGCCCTCCACTTT
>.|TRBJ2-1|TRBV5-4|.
CASSFRPGLLSSYNEQFF
TGTGCCAGCAGCTTCCGGCCTGGACTTTTAAGCTCCTACAATGAGCAGTTCTTC